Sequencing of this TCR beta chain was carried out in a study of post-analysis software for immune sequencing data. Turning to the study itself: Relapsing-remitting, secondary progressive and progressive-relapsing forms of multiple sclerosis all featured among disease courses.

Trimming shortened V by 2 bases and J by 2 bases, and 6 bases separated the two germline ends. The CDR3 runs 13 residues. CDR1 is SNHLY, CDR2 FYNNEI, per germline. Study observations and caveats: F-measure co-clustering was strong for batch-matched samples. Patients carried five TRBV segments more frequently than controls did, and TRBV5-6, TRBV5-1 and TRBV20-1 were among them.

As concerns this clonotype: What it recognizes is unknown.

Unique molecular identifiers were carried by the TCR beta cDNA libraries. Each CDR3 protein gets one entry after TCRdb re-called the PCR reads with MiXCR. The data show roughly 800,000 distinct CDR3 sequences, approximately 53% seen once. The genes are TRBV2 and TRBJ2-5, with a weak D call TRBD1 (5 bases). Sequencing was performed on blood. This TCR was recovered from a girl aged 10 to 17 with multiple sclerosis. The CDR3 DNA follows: TGTGCCAGCAGTGAACGGACACAAGAGACCCAGTACTTC. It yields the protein CASSERTQETQYF.